Reported below is one TCR beta chain. The CDR3 has 15 residues. The V and J ends lost 5 bases and 1 base, in that order; junction bases with no gene match: 8. The germline V gene encodes CDR1 SEHNR and CDR2 FQNEAQ (reference sequence). This specimen comes from a study of blood T cell repertoires in COVID-19. Clones were sequenced by immunoSEQ multiplex PCR, and TCRdb holds only the in-frame ones, with some missing. The table includes about 350,000 clones, 87% detected once. The gene calls are TRBV7-9 and TRBJ2-7; 7 bases match TRBD1. The specimen was peripheral blood. The clonotype originates from a man younger than 45 with COVID-19, enrolled during active disease. The CDR3 nucleotides are TGTGCCAGCAGCCGACCGACAGGGAGTTCCTACGAGCAGTACTTC. This translates into CASSRPTGSSYEQYF. Together with reference TRBV7-9 and TRBJ2-7, the CDR3 gives the full variable domain: DTGVSQNPRHKITKRGQNVTFRCDPISEHNRLYWYRQTLGQGPEFLTYFQNEAQLEKSRLLSDRFSAERPKGSFSTLEIQRTEQGDSAMYLCASSRPTGSSYEQYFGPGTRLTVT.